The present TCR beta chain was sequenced within a study of cytomegalovirus exposure and HLA in healthy donors. Whole-study findings and limits: Several of the most significant clusters appeared, in a later analysis, to be linked to common viral pathogens.

Researchers ran the PCR with 60 Vbeta and 13 Jbeta primers. The protocol was immunoSEQ multiplex PCR, while the TCRdb copy is restricted to in-frame clones and leaves out a portion. The sample contains some 120,000 clones, around 78% of which appear only once. This clone has only a few counts. Its target is unknown. Germline V CDR1 and CDR2: LGHNA, YNFKEQ. CDR3 size: 16 residues. V lost 0 bases and J lost 3, with 11 bases in between. The sequencing input was PBMCs. The rearrangement links TRBV4-2 to TRBJ2-2; D is uncertain. The sequence came from a man aged 45-65 years in good health and CMV-seronegative. CDR3 residues: CASSQDKADYTGELFF. The DNA of the CDR3 is TGTGCCAGCAGCCAAGATAAGGCAGACTACACCGGGGAGCTGTTTTTT.